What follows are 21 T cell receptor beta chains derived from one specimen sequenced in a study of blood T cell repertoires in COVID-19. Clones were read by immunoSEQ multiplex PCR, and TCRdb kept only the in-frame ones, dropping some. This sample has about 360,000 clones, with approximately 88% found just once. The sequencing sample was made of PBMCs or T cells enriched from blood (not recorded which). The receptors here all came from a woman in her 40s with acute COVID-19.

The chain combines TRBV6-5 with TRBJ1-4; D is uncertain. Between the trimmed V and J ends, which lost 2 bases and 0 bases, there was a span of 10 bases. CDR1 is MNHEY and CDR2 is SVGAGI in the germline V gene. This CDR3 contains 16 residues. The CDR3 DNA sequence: TGTGCCAGCAGTTACGGACTTACTTCAACTAATGAAAAACTGTTTTTT. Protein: CASSYGLTSTNEKLFF.

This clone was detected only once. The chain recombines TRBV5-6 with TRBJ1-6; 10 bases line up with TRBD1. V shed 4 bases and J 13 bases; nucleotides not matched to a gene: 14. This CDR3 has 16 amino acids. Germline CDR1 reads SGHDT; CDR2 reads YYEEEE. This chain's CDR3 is CASSGGDRGRVSPLHF. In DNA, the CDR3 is TGTGCCAGCAGCGGCGGTGACAGGGGGCGGGTTTCGCCCCTCCACTTT.

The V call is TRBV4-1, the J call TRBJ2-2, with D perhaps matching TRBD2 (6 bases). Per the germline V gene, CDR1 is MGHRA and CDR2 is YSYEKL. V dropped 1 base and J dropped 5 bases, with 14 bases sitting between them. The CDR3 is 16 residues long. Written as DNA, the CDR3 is TGCGCCAGCAGCCAAGGGGGGGTCTTGCGGACCGGGGAGCTGTTTTTT. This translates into CASSQGGVLRTGELFF.

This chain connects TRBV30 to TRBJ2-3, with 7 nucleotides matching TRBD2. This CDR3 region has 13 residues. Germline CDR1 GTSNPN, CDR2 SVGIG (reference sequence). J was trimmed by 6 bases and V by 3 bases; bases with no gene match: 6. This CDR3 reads CAWRAGPWDTQYF. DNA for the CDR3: TGTGCCTGGAGAGCGGGGCCATGGGATACGCAGTATTTT.

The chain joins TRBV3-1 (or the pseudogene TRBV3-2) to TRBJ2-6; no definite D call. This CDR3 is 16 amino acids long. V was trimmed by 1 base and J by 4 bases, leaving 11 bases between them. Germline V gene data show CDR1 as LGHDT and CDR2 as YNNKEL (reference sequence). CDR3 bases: TGTGCCAGCAGCCAAGGCAGCGCGCAGGGGGCCAACGTCCTGACTTTC. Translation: CASSQGSAQGANVLTF.

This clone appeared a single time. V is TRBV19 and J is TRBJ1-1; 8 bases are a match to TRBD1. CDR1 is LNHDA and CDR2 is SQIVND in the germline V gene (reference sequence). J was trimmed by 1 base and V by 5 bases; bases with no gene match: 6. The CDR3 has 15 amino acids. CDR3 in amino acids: CASSGHRGSNTEAFF. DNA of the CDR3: TGTGCCAGTAGTGGACACAGGGGGTCGAACACTGAAGCTTTCTTT.

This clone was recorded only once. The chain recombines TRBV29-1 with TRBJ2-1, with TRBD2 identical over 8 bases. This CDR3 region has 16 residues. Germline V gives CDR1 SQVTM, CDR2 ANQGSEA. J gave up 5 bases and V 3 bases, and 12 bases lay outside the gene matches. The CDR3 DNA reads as TGCAGCGTTGAGACCTGGGCCAGCGGGGGAAACAATGAGCAGTTCTTC. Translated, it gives CSVETWASGGNNEQFF.

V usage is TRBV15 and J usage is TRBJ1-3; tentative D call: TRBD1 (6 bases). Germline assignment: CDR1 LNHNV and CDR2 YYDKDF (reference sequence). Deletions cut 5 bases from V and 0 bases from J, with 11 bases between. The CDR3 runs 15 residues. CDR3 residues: CATSYDRSSGNTIYF. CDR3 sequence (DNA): TGTGCCACCAGCTATGACAGGTCCTCTGGAAACACCATATATTTT.

This CDR3 is CAWSPGTGNTEAFF. In DNA, the CDR3 is TGTGCCTGGAGTCCCGGGACAGGGAACACTGAAGCTTTCTTT. This rearrangement joins TRBV30 to TRBJ1-1; 8 nucleotides agree with TRBD1. The V segment lost 2 bases and the J segment 1 base; nucleotides outside the gene matches: 3. CDR1 and CDR2 (germline): GTSNPN, SVGIG (reference sequence). The CDR3 contains 14 residues.

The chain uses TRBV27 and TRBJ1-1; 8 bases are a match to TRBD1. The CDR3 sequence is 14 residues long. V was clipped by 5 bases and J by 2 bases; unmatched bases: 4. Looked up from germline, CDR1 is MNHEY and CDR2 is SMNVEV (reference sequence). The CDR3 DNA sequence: TGTGCCAGCAGTGGGACAGGTGAAAACACTGAAGCTTTCTTT. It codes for CASSGTGENTEAFF.

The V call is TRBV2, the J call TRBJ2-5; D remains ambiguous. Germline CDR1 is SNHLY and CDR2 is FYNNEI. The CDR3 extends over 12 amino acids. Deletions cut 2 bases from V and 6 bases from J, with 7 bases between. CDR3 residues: CASSEREKTQYF. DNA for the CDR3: TGTGCCAGCAGTGAAAGAGAGAAGACCCAGTACTTC.

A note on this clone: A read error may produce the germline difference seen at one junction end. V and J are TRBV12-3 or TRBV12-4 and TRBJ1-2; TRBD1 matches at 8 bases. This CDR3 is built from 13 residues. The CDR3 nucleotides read TGTGCCAGCAGTTTGCCCGACAGGGGCTCTCCCAGTTTC. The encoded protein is CASSLPDRGSPSF.

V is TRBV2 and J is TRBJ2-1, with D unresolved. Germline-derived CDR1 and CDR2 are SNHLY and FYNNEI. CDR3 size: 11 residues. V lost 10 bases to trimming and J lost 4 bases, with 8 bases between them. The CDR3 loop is CANLRYNEQFF. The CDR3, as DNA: TGTGCCAACCTTAGATACAATGAGCAGTTCTTC.

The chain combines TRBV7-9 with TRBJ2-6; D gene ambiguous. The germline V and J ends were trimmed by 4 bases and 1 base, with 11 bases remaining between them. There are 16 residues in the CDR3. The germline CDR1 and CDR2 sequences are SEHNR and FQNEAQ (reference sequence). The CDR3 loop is CASSSLSRSGANVLTF. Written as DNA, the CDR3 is TGTGCCAGCAGCTCCTTGTCCCGTTCTGGGGCCAACGTCCTGACTTTC.

This CDR3 reads CASGLQGAPYGYTF. The CDR3 nucleotides read TGTGCTAGTGGTTTACAGGGGGCTCCCTATGGCTACACCTTC. The chain is built from TRBV12-5 and TRBJ1-2; 9 nucleotides match TRBD1. The CDR3 has 14 amino acids. V was pared by 3 bases and J by 4 bases, with 3 bases of the junction left unmatched. Germline V gives CDR1 LGHNT, CDR2 FRNRAP.

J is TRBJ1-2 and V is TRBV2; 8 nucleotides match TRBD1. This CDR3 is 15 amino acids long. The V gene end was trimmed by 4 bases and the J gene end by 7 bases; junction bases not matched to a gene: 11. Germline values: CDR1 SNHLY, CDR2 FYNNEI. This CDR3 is CASSVITTGGSGYTF. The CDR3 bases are TGTGCCAGCAGTGTCATTACCACAGGGGGTTCTGGCTACACCTTC. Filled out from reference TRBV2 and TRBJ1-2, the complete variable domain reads EPEVTQTPSHQVTQMGQEVILRCVPISNHLYFYWYRQILGQKVEFLVSFYNNEISEKSEIFDDQFSVERPDGSNFTLKIRSTKLEDSAMYFCASSVITTGGSGYTFGSGTRLTVV.

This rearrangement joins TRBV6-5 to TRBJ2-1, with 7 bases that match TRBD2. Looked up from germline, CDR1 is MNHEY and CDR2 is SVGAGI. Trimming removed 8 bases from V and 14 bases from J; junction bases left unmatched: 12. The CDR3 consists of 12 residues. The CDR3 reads CASGEGGRREFF. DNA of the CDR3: TGTGCCAGCGGGGAGGGTGGCAGGCGGGAGTTCTTC.

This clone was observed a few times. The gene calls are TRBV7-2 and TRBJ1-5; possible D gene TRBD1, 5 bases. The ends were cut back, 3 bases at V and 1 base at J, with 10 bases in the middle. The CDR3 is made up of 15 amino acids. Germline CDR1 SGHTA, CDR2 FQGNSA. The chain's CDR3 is CASSLSGISNQPQHF. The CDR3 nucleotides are TGTGCCAGCAGCTTGTCAGGGATCAGCAATCAGCCCCAGCATTTT.

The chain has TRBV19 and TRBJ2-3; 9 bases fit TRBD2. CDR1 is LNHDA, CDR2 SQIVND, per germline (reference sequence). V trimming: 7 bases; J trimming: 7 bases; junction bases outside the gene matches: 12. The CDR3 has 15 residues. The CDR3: CASTDSAGGPYTQYF. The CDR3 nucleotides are TGTGCCAGTACGGACTCAGCGGGGGGCCCATATACGCAGTATTTT.

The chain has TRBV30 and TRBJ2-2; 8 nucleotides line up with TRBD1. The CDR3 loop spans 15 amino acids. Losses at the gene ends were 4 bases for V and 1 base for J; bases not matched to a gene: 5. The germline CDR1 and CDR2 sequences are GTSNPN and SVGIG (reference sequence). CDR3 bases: TGTGCCTGGAACGAAGGGACAGGGAACACCGGGGAGCTGTTTTTT. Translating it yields CAWNEGTGNTGELFF. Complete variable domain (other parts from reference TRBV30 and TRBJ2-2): SQTIHQWPATLVQPVGSPLSLECTVEGTSNPNLYWYRQAAGRGLQLLFYSVGIGQISSEVPQNLSASRPQDRQFILSSKKLLLSDSGFYLCAWNEGTGNTGELFFGEGSRLTVL.

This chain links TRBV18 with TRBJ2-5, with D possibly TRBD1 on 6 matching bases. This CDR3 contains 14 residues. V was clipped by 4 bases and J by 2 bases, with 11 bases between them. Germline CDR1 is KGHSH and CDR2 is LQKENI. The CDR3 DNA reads TGTGCCAGCTCACTCAGACAGGTTCAAGAGACCCAGTACTTC. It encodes CASSLRQVQETQYF.